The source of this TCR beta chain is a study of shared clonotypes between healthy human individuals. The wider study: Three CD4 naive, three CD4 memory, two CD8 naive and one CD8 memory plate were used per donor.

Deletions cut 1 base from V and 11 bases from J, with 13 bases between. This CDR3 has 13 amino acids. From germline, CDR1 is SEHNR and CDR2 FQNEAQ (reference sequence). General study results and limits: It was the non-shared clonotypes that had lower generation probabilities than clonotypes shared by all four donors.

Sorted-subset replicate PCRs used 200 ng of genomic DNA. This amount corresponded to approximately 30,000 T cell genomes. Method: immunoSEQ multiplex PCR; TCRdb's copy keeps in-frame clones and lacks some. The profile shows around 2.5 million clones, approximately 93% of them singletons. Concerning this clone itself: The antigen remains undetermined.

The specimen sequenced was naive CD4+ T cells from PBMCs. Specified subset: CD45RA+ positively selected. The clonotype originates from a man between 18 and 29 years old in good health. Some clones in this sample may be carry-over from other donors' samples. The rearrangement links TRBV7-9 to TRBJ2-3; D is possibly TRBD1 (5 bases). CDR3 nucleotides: TGTGCCAGCAGCTTAGAGGGGCCAGTTGAGCAGTATTTT. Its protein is CASSLEGPVEQYF. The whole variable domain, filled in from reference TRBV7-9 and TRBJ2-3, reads DTGVSQNPRHKITKRGQNVTFRCDPISEHNRLYWYRQTLGQGPEFLTYFQNEAQLEKSRLLSDRFSAERPKGSFSTLEIQRTEQGDSAMYLCASSLEGPVEQYFGPGTRLTVL.